These 3 T cell receptor beta chains originate from one sample sequenced in a study of shared clonotypes between healthy human individuals (TCRdb year 2020). Libraries were constructed by the immunoSEQ multiplex PCR assay. TCRdb's version of the immuneACCESS table is confined to in-frame rearrangements and falls short of the full clone set. An unresolved V gene accounts for under half of the shortfall where checked; the remainder is of unknown origin. The sample has about 480,000 clones on record, about four fifths of them singletons. 10% to 15% of the sample goes to the ten largest clones. The sequenced material came from PBMCs. The receptors here all came from a woman aged 40 to 55 in good health. Some clones in this sample may be carry-over from other donors' samples.

The genes are TRBV4-2 and TRBJ2-1; 7 nucleotides match TRBD1. The CDR3 is 15 amino acids. Unmatched junction bases numbered 3, after V lost 0 bases and J lost 4 bases. Germline CDR1 is LGHNA and CDR2 is YNFKEQ. The CDR3 DNA is TGTGCCAGCAGCCAAGACGGACAGGTATACAATGAGCAGTTCTTC. Its protein is CASSQDGQVYNEQFF.

The chain is built from TRBV28 and TRBJ1-5, with TRBD1 identical over 7 bases. The ends lost 5 bases at V and 3 bases at J; junction bases unmatched: 4. In germline, CDR1 is MDHEN, CDR2 SYDVKM. The CDR3 runs 14 residues. The CDR3 DNA reads as TGTGCCAGCAGTGGCGACAGGGTCAATCAGCCCCAGCATTTT. Its protein product is CASSGDRVNQPQHF. The variable domain in full, completed from reference TRBV28 and TRBJ1-5, reads DVKVTQSSRYLVKRTGEKVFLECVQDMDHENMFWYRQDPGLGLRLIYFSYDVKMKEKGDIPEGYSVSREKKERFSLILESASTNQTSMYLCASSGDRVNQPQHFGDGTRLSIL.

V and J are TRBV29-1 and TRBJ1-2; D unresolved. Germline CDR1 and CDR2: SQVTM and ANQGSEA. The CDR3 is 14 residues long. Between the trimmed V and J ends, which lost 1 base and 1 base, there was a span of 10 bases. CDR3 protein: CSVEGGNLNYGYTF. DNA for the CDR3: TGCAGCGTTGAAGGGGGTAACCTTAACTATGGCTACACCTTC.